These 21 T cell receptor beta chains came from one sample sequenced in a study of blood T cell repertoires in COVID-19. Only in-frame clones appear in the TCRdb table, and some are missing; sequencing was by immunoSEQ multiplex PCR. The sample has fewer than 70,000 clones, about 88% seen once. The sample consisted of peripheral blood. The receptors were sampled from a woman between 70 and 85 years old with active COVID-19.

This sequence joins TRBV10-1 and TRBJ1-1; 7 bases agree with TRBD1. V shed 8 bases and J 4 bases; nucleotides not matched to a gene: 7. Germline values: CDR1 WNHNN, CDR2 SYGVQD (reference sequence). The CDR3 is made up of 13 amino acids. The DNA for the CDR3 is TGCGCCAGCTCAAGGGGGCTAGGCACTGAAGCTTTCTTT. Translation gives CASSRGLGTEAFF.

The rearrangement joins TRBV7-2 to TRBJ2-7; possible D gene TRBD2, 6 bases. This CDR3 is built from 13 residues. Germline V CDR1 and CDR2: SGHTA, FQGNSA. The V end lost 2 bases, the J end lost 6 bases, and 11 bases lay between the germline ends. The CDR3, as DNA: TGTGCCAGCAGCTTAATCGCGGGAAGCGAGCAGTACTTC. It codes for CASSLIAGSEQYF.

This rearrangement joins TRBV7-3 to TRBJ2-5, with 8 bases identical to TRBD2. CDR1 is SGHTA, CDR2 FQGTGA, per germline. The CDR3 sequence is 15 residues long. Trimming cost V 5 bases and J 1 base; bases outside gene matches: 6. The CDR3 bases are TGTGCCAGCAGCCTCACGGGGGGGGCCCAAGAGACCCAGTACTTC. Protein product: CASSLTGGAQETQYF.

V and J are TRBV10-3 and TRBJ2-5, with D possibly matching TRBD2 (5 bases). The CDR3 loop spans 16 amino acids. Germline V lookup: CDR1 ENHRY, CDR2 SYGVKD. The V end lost 0 bases, the J end lost 1 base, and 12 bases lay between the germline ends. CDR3 sequence reads: CAISESSGESQETQYF. The CDR3 nucleotides read TGTGCCATCAGTGAGTCGAGCGGTGAATCCCAAGAGACCCAGTACTTC.

The chain uses TRBV28 and TRBJ2-1; a weak D match, TRBD1 (5 bases). The CDR3 totals 11 residues. V lost 6 bases and J lost 8, with 8 bases in between. Germline lookup yields CDR1 MDHEN and CDR2 SYDVKM. The CDR3 protein is CASSQGDEQFF. The CDR3 bases are TGTGCCAGCAGCCAAGGGGATGAGCAGTTCTTC.

The chain joins TRBV11-2 to TRBJ2-1, with TRBD2 as a possible D gene (6 bases). Germline V gene data show CDR1 as SGHAT and CDR2 as FQNNGV. The CDR3 sequence is 14 residues long. Trimming shortened V by 3 bases and J by 8 bases, and 14 bases separated the two germline ends. CDR3 protein: CASSLSSDSDEQFF. In DNA form, the CDR3 reads TGTGCCAGCAGCTTGTCTAGCGACTCGGATGAGCAGTTCTTC.

The CDR3 sequence: CSVSSNTEAFF. The CDR3 region has the DNA TGCAGTGTTAGCAGTAACACTGAAGCTTTCTTT. The rearrangement uses TRBV20-1 and TRBJ1-1; D is undetermined. Between the trimmed V and J ends, which lost 7 bases and 2 bases, there was a span of 8 bases. Per germline, CDR1 DFQATT and CDR2 SNEGSKA (reference sequence). CDR3 length: 11 residues.

The rearrangement uses TRBV10-1 and TRBJ2-1; 13 nucleotides agree with TRBD2. CDR1 is WNHNN, CDR2 SYGVQD, per germline (reference sequence). The J segment lost 4 bases and the V segment lost 0 bases, leaving 3 bases of the junction unmatched. The CDR3 is made up of 17 amino acids. The CDR3 coding sequence is TGCGCCAGCAGTGAGTCGGTGGGACTAGCGGGGTACAATGAGCAGTTCTTC. Protein sequence: CASSESVGLAGYNEQFF.

The V call is TRBV2, the J call TRBJ1-5, with 10 bases lining up with TRBD1. Germline V CDR1 and CDR2: SNHLY, FYNNEI. The length of the CDR3 is 14 residues. V dropped 3 bases and J dropped 6; count of bases not matched to a gene: 2. The CDR3 sequence is CASSDWTGGQPQHF. In DNA, the CDR3 is TGTGCCAGCAGTGATTGGACAGGGGGTCAGCCCCAGCATTTT.

V and J are TRBV7-8 and TRBJ1-4; 7 nucleotides match TRBD1. Trimming at V came to 6 bases and at J to 2 bases, leaving 12 bases not matched to a gene. Germline V lookup: CDR1 SGHVS, CDR2 FQNEAQ. This CDR3 contains 17 residues. DNA of the CDR3: TGTGCCAGCAGGCGGCTTTCGGGACAGAAGACTAATGAAAAACTGTTTTTT. Translation gives CASRRLSGQKTNEKLFF. The complete variable domain, with remaining parts taken from reference TRBV7-8 and TRBJ1-4, reads GAGVSQSPRYKVAKRGQDVALRCDPISGHVSLFWYQQALGQGPEFLTYFQNEAQLDKSGLPSDRFFAERPEGSVSTLKIQRTQQEDSAVYLCASRRLSGQKTNEKLFFGSGTQLSVL.

The rearrangement joins TRBV2 to TRBJ2-1; D is uncertain. CDR3 length equals 14 residues. V dropped 4 bases and J dropped 5 bases, with 12 bases sitting between them. Per germline, CDR1 SNHLY and CDR2 FYNNEI. The CDR3 DNA follows: TGTGCCAGCAGTGGAAGGAGTTGGGACAATGAGCAGTTCTTC. It yields the protein CASSGRSWDNEQFF.

V usage is TRBV5-6 and J usage is TRBJ2-7; 7 bases line up with TRBD1. In germline, CDR1 is SGHDT, CDR2 YYEEEE. After removal of 0 bases from V and 0 bases from J, the junction contained 15 bases not matched to a gene. The length of the CDR3 is 19 residues. CDR3 loop: CASSLATTLKGQLSYEQYF. In nucleotides, the CDR3 is TGTGCCAGCAGCTTGGCCACCACCCTCAAGGGACAGCTCTCCTACGAGCAGTACTTC.

The chain has TRBV10-1 and TRBJ2-7, with D possibly being TRBD1 (5 bases). This CDR3 has 13 amino acids. Trimming left V 7 bases short and J 6 bases short, with 16 bases between. The germline gives CDR1 WNHNN, CDR2 SYGVQD (reference sequence). CDR3 amino acids: CASTEDKVGEQYF. CDR3 bases: TGCGCCAGCACCGAGGACAAGGTGGGCGAGCAGTACTTC.

The CDR3 bases are TGTGCCAGCAGCCTACGAAACCCCGAGCAGTACTTC. Translated: CASSLRNPEQYF. J is TRBJ2-7 and V is TRBV11-2; D unclear. The CDR3 spans 12 residues. Trimming cost V 5 bases and J 6 bases, with 11 bases left between them. Germline assignment: CDR1 SGHAT and CDR2 FQNNGV.

V and J are TRBV10-1 and TRBJ2-1, with 7 positions matching TRBD2. This CDR3 has 17 amino acids. The germline V gene has CDR1 WNHNN and CDR2 SYGVQD (reference sequence). The ends lost 3 bases at V and 3 bases at J; junction bases unmatched: 11. CDR3: CASSDGRAARRYNEQFF. CDR3 nucleotides: TGCGCCAGCAGTGATGGGAGGGCTGCACGCCGCTACAATGAGCAGTTCTTC.

The chain carries TRBV11-2 and TRBJ2-7, with 9 bases fitting TRBD1. The germline V gene has CDR1 SGHAT and CDR2 FQNNGV. The CDR3 runs to 15 residues. The V gene end was trimmed by 1 base and the J gene end by 3 bases; junction bases not matched to a gene: 4. The CDR3 is CASSLVSGQGYEQYF. The CDR3 DNA reads as TGTGCCAGCAGCTTAGTATCGGGACAGGGCTACGAGCAGTACTTC. Variable domain in full (rest from reference TRBV11-2 and TRBJ2-7): EAGVAQSPRYKIIEKRQSVAFWCNPISGHATLYWYQQILGQGPKLLIQFQNNGVVDDSQLPKDRFSAERLKGVDSTLKIQPAKLEDSAVYLCASSLVSGQGYEQYFGPGTRLTVT.

This clone qualifies as large. The chain recombines TRBV4-2 with TRBJ2-1; no reliable D call. The CDR3 is 15 residues long. V was trimmed by 0 bases and J by 0 bases, leaving 6 bases between them. Germline lookup yields CDR1 LGHNA and CDR2 YNFKEQ. The CDR3 protein is CASSQESSSYNEQFF. CDR3 nucleotides: TGTGCCAGCAGCCAAGAATCGAGCTCCTACAATGAGCAGTTCTTC.

The chain uses TRBV11-1 and TRBJ2-7; D is uncertain. Trimming shortened V by 0 bases and J by 6 bases, and 12 bases separated the two germline ends. The CDR3 sequence is 14 residues long. Germline V CDR1 and CDR2: SGHAT, FQDESV (reference sequence). DNA for the CDR3: TGTGCCAGCAGCTTAGCGCTGGTCTCCGGCGAGCAGTACTTC. Encoded protein: CASSLALVSGEQYF.

The J gene is TRBJ1-5, the V gene TRBV7-9; D gene ambiguous. There are 15 residues in the CDR3. The V gene lost 3 bases and the J gene lost 2 bases, with 11 bases spanning the gap. Germline CDR1 reads SEHNR; CDR2 reads FQNEAQ (reference sequence). CDR3 bases: TGTGCCAGCAGCTTGGTGGAGGGAGGCAATCAGCCCCAGCATTTT. Its translation is CASSLVEGGNQPQHF.

The chain uses TRBV27 and TRBJ2-7, with 8 bases matching TRBD2. This CDR3 has 14 amino acids. CDR1 is MNHEY and CDR2 is SMNVEV in the germline V gene (reference sequence). Trimming at V came to 8 bases and at J to 4 bases, leaving 10 bases not matched to a gene. CDR3 residues: CASRAAGAPYEQYF. The CDR3 nucleotides read TGTGCCAGCCGAGCAGCGGGAGCCCCTTACGAGCAGTACTTC.

This clone was seen more than once but under ten times. DNA of the CDR3: TGTGCCAGCAGCTTGGAGAGGCATCAGCCCCAGCATTTT. Amino acid sequence: CASSLERHQPQHF. The chain is built from TRBV5-4 and TRBJ1-5; D remains unclear. CDR1 and CDR2 from the germline V gene are SGHNT and YYREEE (reference sequence). This CDR3 comprises 13 residues. V gave up 0 bases and J gave up 5 bases, with 6 bases separating them.